The 10 T cell receptor beta chains given below trace back to one sample, sequenced in a study of Graves' ophthalmopathy and Graves' hyperthyroidism. The sequenced template was RNA, covering the TCR beta CDR3 region. RT-PCR with HTBI primers came first, then second-round multiplex PCR. MiXCR was run by TCRdb on the multiplex PCR reads, yielding one entry per CDR3 protein. The profile shows about 740,000 distinct CDR3 sequences, 35% to 50% of them singletons. Material: peripheral blood. These receptors were collected from an adult man with Graves' ophthalmopathy.

This clonotype showed up many times. This chain links TRBV24-1 with TRBJ1-2; D remains ambiguous. The CDR3 extends over 15 amino acids. V was trimmed by 3 bases and J by 3 bases, leaving 13 bases between them. Germline V gives CDR1 KGHDR, CDR2 SFDVKD. This CDR3 reads CATSDPSGPHYGYTF. As DNA, the CDR3 is TGTGCCACCAGTGATCCTTCCGGACCTCACTATGGCTACACCTTC.

This clonotype appeared a few times. The rearrangement links TRBV2 to TRBJ1-5; D is unresolved. The CDR3 totals 15 residues. Germline V CDR1 and CDR2: SNHLY, FYNNEI. V was shortened by 7 bases and J by 10 bases, with 23 bases between the two germline ends. This chain's CDR3 is CASNQARQANDPQHF. DNA for the CDR3: TGTGCCAGCAACCAGGCGCGGCAGGCGAACGATCCCCAGCATTTT.

Notes on this clonotype: This may arise from a read error, as a much more abundant clone is one base away. The rearrangement links TRBV7-9 to TRBJ1-2; a possible D gene is TRBD1 (5 bases). The V end was cut by 5 bases, the J end by 5 bases, with 12 bases between. The CDR3 consists of 13 residues. Germline-derived CDR1 and CDR2 are SEHNR and FQNEAQ (reference sequence). The CDR3 spells CASSQTELYGYTF. In nucleotides, the CDR3 is TGTGCCAGCAGCCAGACAGAGCTTTATGGCTACACCTTC.

The chain carries TRBV5-1 and TRBJ1-1; 7 bases align to TRBD1. From germline, CDR1 is SGHRS and CDR2 YFSETQ. Trimming removed 0 bases from V and 2 bases from J; junction bases left unmatched: 7. CDR3 length: 16 residues. The CDR3 sequence is CASSLVPGQKNTEAFF. The CDR3 DNA is TGCGCCAGCAGCTTGGTCCCGGGACAGAAAAACACTGAAGCTTTCTTT.

This clonotype has at least ten counts. The rearrangement uses TRBV29-1 and TRBJ2-7, with D possibly TRBD2 on 6 matching bases. This CDR3 comprises 13 residues. Trimming removed 6 bases from V and 3 bases from J, with 15 bases in between. Germline assignment: CDR1 SQVTM and CDR2 ANQGSEA. The CDR3 region has the DNA TGCAGCGTGAGACTAGGGACCATCTACGAGCAGTACTTC. Translating it yields CSVRLGTIYEQYF.

This clonotype was seen many times. V gene TRBV10-2 combines with J gene TRBJ1-2; the D gene is possibly TRBD1 (5 bases). V lost 1 base and J 2 bases, leaving 8 bases between the germline ends. Per the germline V gene, CDR1 is WSHSY and CDR2 is SAAADI. The CDR3 is 14 residues long. CDR3 bases: TGCGCCAGCAGTGAGTTTAACAGGAACTATGGCTACACCTTC. It encodes CASSEFNRNYGYTF.

The chain links TRBV20-1 to TRBJ1-1; the D gene is possibly TRBD1 (6 bases). The germline gives CDR1 DFQATT, CDR2 SNEGSKA (reference sequence). The CDR3 spans 15 residues. The V and J ends lost 0 bases and 5 bases respectively, with 16 bases between them. CDR3 in amino acids: CSARDFRGARTEAFF. The DNA of the CDR3 is TGCAGTGCTAGAGATTTTCGGGGGGCGAGAACTGAAGCTTTCTTT.

The chain is built from TRBV7-2 and TRBJ2-6; tentative D call: TRBD2 (5 bases). Trimming pared 5 bases from V and 0 bases from J, leaving 11 bases between. CDR1 is SGHTA, CDR2 FQGNSA, per germline. CDR3 length: 16 amino acids. CDR3 bases: TGTGCCAGCAGCGTACAGCGGAGCTCTGGGGCCAACGTCCTGACTTTC. Translating gives CASSVQRSSGANVLTF.

Of note for this clonotype: The missing conserved phenylalanine or tryptophan at the end of this CDR3 makes a read error likely. The V call is TRBV6-1, the J call TRBJ1-2; 8 nucleotides agree with TRBD1. This CDR3 comprises 13 residues. CDR1 and CDR2 from the germline V gene are MNHNS and SASEGT. The ends lost 6 bases at V and 7 bases at J; junction bases unmatched: 7. The CDR3: CASSPRTGSGYTL. CDR3 nucleotide sequence: TGTGCCAGCAGCCCGAGGACAGGGTCTGGCTACACCCTC.

This clonotype was detected many times. The chain joins TRBV25-1 to TRBJ1-6; 8 nucleotides agree with TRBD1. J gave up 8 bases and V 6 bases, and 9 bases lay outside the gene matches. The CDR3 spans 15 residues. The V gene's germline CDR1 is MGHDK and CDR2 SYGVNS. CDR3 loop: CASSDTPGQDSPLHF. The CDR3 nucleotides are TGTGCCAGCAGCGATACTCCGGGACAGGATTCACCCCTCCACTTT.